This TCR beta chain originates from a study of Tregs in tolerant kidney transplant recipients. TCRdb keeps only in-frame clones here, not all; method: immunoSEQ multiplex PCR. The top ten clones hold 3.5% to 4% of a sample with roughly 64,000 clones, around 87% of them seen once. Related graft donors supplied nonmyeloablative bone marrow transplants, and mixed chimerism was transient. On this clone itself: Antigen: not known.

Overall study findings and caveats: Changing PCR primers prevented nucleotide comparison between some patients' samples. No direct test of biological reproducibility was done here.

Germline V CDR1 and CDR2: LGHNA, YNFKEQ. V trimming: 4 bases; J trimming: 7 bases; junction bases outside the gene matches: 5. The CDR3 contains 13 residues. The specimen comprised CD4+ T cells from blood (PBMCs), sampled 6 months after the transplant. This sequence joins TRBV4-2 and TRBJ2-7; the match to TRBD1 covers 9 bases. The clonotype originates from a human patient who received a combined kidney and bone marrow transplant. Some T cells here may be from the graft donor. DNA of the CDR3: TGTGCCAGCAGCCGGACAGGGGAGTGGGAGCAGTACTTC. It yields the protein CASSRTGEWEQYF.